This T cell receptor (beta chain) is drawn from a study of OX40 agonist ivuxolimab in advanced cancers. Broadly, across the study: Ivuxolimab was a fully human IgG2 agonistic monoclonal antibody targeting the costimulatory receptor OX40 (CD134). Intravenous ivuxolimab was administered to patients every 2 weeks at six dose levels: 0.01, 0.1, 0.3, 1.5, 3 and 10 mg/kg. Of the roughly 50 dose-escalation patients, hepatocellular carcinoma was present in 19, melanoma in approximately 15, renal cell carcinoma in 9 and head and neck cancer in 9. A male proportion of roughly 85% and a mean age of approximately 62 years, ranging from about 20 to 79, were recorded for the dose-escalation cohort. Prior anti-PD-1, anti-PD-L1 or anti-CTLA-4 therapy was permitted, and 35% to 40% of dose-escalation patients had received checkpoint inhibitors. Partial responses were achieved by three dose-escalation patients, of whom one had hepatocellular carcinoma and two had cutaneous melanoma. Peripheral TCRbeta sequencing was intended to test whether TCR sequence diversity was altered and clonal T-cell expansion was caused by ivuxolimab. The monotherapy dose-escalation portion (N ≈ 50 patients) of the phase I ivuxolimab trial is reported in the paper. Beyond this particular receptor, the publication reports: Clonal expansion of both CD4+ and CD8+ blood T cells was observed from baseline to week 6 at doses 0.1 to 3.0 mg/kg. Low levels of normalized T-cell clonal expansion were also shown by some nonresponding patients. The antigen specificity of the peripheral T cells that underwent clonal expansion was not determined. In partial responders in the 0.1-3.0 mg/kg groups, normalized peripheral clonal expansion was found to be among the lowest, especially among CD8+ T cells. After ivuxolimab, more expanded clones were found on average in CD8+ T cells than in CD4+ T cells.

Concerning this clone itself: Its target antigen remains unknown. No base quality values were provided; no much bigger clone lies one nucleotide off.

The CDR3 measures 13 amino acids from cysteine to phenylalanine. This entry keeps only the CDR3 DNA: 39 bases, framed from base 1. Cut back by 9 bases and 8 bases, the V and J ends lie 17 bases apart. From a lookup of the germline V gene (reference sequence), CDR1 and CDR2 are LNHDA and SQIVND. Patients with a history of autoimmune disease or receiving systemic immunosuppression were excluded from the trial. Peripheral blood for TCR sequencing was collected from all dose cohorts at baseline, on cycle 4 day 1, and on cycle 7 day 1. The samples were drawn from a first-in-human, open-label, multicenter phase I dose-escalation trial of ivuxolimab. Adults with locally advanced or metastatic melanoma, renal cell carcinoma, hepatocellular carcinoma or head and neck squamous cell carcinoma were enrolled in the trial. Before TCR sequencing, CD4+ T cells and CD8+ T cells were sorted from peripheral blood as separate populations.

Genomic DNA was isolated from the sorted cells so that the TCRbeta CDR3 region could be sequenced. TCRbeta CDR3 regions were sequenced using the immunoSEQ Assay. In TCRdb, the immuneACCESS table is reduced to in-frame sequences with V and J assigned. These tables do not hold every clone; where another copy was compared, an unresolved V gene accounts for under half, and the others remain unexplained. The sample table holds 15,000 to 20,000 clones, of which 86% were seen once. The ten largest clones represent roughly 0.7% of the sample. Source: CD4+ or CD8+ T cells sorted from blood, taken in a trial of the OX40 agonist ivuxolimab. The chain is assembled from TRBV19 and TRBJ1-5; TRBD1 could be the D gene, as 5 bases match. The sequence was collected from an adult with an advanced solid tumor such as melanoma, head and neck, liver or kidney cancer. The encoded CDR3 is CASHRDRREPQHF. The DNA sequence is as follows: TGTGCCAGCCATAGGGACCGGAGGGAGCCCCAGCATTTT.